This T cell receptor (beta chain) is drawn from a study of CD8+ T cells in alopecia areata. On the study more broadly: In an open-label trial, patients got 5 to 10 mg tofacitinib twice daily.

After isolation, RNA underwent reverse transcription to generate cDNA as the sequencing template. This table comes from immunoSEQ multiplex PCR, and its TCRdb copy is limited to in-frame clones, with some not included. The table has fewer than 250,000 clones, approximately 38% seen once. Treatment noted: oral pan-JAK inhibitor, 5-10 mg twice daily. PBMCs provided sorted CD4+ and CD8+ T cells. About this clone: At one of its ends the junction is not consistent with the germline gene, which may arise from a read error.

CDR1 is SQVTM, CDR2 ANQGSEA, per germline. The CDR3 runs 15 residues. The clonotype originates from a human donor with alopecia areata. The sample in question was CD4+ T cells sorted from blood, obtained at approximately week 30, from a patient treated with tofacitinib. The V gene is TRBV29-1, the J gene TRBJ2-5, with 14 bases that match TRBD2. In nucleotides, the CDR3 is TGCAGCATTTCCGCCGGGACTAGCGGGAGAGAGGCCCAGTACTTC. Protein sequence: CSISAGTSGREAQYF.